One sample yielded the 11 T cell receptor beta chains listed below, sequenced in a study of T cell repertoires in cytomegalovirus infection. No cognate antigen is known for these TCRs. One entry per CDR3 protein, called by TCRdb with MiXCR from the reads. The sample lists about 60,000 distinct CDR3 sequences; over 15% were seen once. The specimen was CD8+ T cells from cultured PBMCs, collected from culture after CMV antigen stimulation. These receptors all stem from a human donor in good health (CMV status not recorded). Some clones in this sample may be carry-over from other donors' samples.

The V and J genes are TRBV6-1 and TRBJ1-2, with a weak D call TRBD1 (6 bases). The V gene's germline CDR1 is MNHNS and CDR2 SASEGT. V was clipped by 6 bases and J by 8 bases, with 16 bases between them. This CDR3 contains 13 residues. CDR3 coding DNA: TGTGCCAGCAGCCCTGGACAGCCAGGGGGCTACACCTTC. This encodes CASSPGQPGGYTF.

The table lists this clonotype with a few counts. The rearrangement links TRBV7-9 to TRBJ2-7, with TRBD1 matching over 7 bases. This CDR3 contains 15 residues. CDR1 SEHNR and CDR2 FQNEAQ come from the germline V gene (reference sequence). Unmatched junction bases numbered 9, after V lost 5 bases and J lost 2 bases. The CDR3 reads CASSPASQGPYEQYF. CDR3 coding DNA: TGTGCCAGCAGCCCAGCCTCACAGGGGCCCTACGAGCAGTACTTC. The complete variable domain, with remaining parts taken from reference TRBV7-9 and TRBJ2-7, reads DTGVSQNPRHKITKRGQNVTFRCDPISEHNRLYWYRQTLGQGPEFLTYFQNEAQLEKSRLLSDRFSAERPKGSFSTLEIQRTEQGDSAMYLCASSPASQGPYEQYFGPGTRLTVT.

The chain carries TRBV20-1 and TRBJ2-1; TRBD1 matches at 8 bases. The junction had 8 bases not matched to a gene; V was cut back by 4 bases and J by 0 bases. Germline CDR1 is DFQATT and CDR2 is SNEGSKA (reference sequence). This CDR3 has 16 amino acids. The CDR3 DNA is TGCAGTGCTACTAACAGGGGGGAGAGCTCCTACAATGAGCAGTTCTTC. Translating it yields CSATNRGESSYNEQFF.

In this sample, this clonotype turned up a few times. The CDR3 DNA reads TGTGCCAGCAACCATTTGACGGAGGGTAATGAGCAGTTCTTC. This translates into CASNHLTEGNEQFF. The chain employs TRBV11-2 and TRBJ2-1, with a tentative D call TRBD2 (6 bases). CDR1 is SGHAT, CDR2 FQNNGV, per germline. The CDR3 covers 14 residues. With 7 bases removed from V and 7 bases from J, the gap between germline ends came to 17 bases. The variable domain in full, with the rest retrieved from reference TRBV11-2 and TRBJ2-1, is EAGVAQSPRYKIIEKRQSVAFWCNPISGHATLYWYQQILGQGPKLLIQFQNNGVVDDSQLPKDRFSAERLKGVDSTLKIQPAKLEDSAVYLCASNHLTEGNEQFFGPGTRLTVL.

The V and J genes are TRBV7-2 and TRBJ2-1; D gene ambiguous. From germline, CDR1 is SGHTA and CDR2 FQGNSA. With 5 bases removed from V and 9 bases from J, the gap between germline ends came to 20 bases. This CDR3 has 15 amino acids. The CDR3 DNA sequence: TGTGCCAGCAGCCAGGCCGTGGGGAACCGAGCTGAGCAGTTCTTC. As protein: CASSQAVGNRAEQFF.

The V call is TRBV7-9, the J call TRBJ2-7, with D perhaps matching TRBD1 (5 bases). CDR3 length: 16 residues. CDR1 and CDR2 from the germline V gene are SEHNR and FQNEAQ (reference sequence). Trimming removed 5 bases from V and 3 bases from J, with 20 bases in between. The CDR3 nucleotides read TGTGCCAGCAGCCCAGACGACAGCCGCCTATACTACGAGCAGTACTTC. As protein: CASSPDDSRLYYEQYF.

This clonotype appeared a few times. The rearrangement links TRBV6-8 to TRBJ1-2; possibly TRBD1 for D (5 bases). This CDR3 contains 14 residues. CDR1 and CDR2 from the germline V gene are MNHGY and SAAAGT. The V gene lost 6 bases and the J gene lost 4 bases, with 15 bases spanning the gap. CDR3 in amino acids: CASREKGGAYGYTF. CDR3 coding DNA: TGTGCCAGCAGGGAAAAGGGAGGGGCCTATGGCTACACCTTC.

The chain has TRBV7-9 and TRBJ2-6; D perhaps matches TRBD1 (6 bases). The V gene lost 5 bases and the J gene lost 4 bases, with 9 bases spanning the gap. From germline, CDR1 is SEHNR and CDR2 FQNEAQ (reference sequence). The length of the CDR3 is 14 residues. CDR3 loop: CASSPDRGANVLTF. DNA of the CDR3: TGTGCCAGCAGCCCAGACAGGGGGGCCAACGTCCTGACTTTC.

V gene TRBV6-2 or TRBV6-3 combines with J gene TRBJ1-2; weak D call: TRBD1 (5 bases). CDR1 and CDR2 from the germline V gene are MNHEY and SVGEGT. V dropped 11 bases and J dropped 4 bases, with 23 bases sitting between them. The CDR3 is 15 residues long. CDR3 loop: CARIPSLTEIYGYTF. The CDR3, as DNA: TGTGCCCGCATTCCATCCTTGACAGAAATCTATGGCTACACCTTC.

The V call is TRBV6-2 or TRBV6-3, the J call TRBJ2-1; D unresolved. The CDR3 loop spans 13 amino acids. Looked up from germline, CDR1 is MNHEY and CDR2 is SVGEGT. V was trimmed by 10 bases and J by 3 bases, leaving 13 bases between them. The CDR3 reads CATAEGDYNEQFF. Here the CDR3 DNA reads TGTGCCACCGCGGAAGGAGACTACAATGAGCAGTTCTTC.

The chain joins TRBV5-6 to TRBJ2-7; TRBD2 aligns across 8 bases. This CDR3 comprises 14 residues. Germline V gene data show CDR1 as SGHDT and CDR2 as YYEEEE. The V and J ends lost 0 bases and 5 bases, in that order; junction bases with no gene match: 4. The chain's CDR3 is CASSLGAGGHEQYF. The CDR3 DNA follows: TGTGCCAGCAGCTTGGGGGCGGGAGGCCACGAGCAGTACTTC. The full variable domain, rest sourced from reference TRBV5-6 and TRBJ2-7, is DAGVTQSPTHLIKTRGQQVTLRCSPKSGHDTVSWYQQALGQGPQFIFQYYEEEERQRGNFPDRFSGHQFPNYSSELNVNALLLGDSALYLCASSLGAGGHEQYFGPGTRLTVT.